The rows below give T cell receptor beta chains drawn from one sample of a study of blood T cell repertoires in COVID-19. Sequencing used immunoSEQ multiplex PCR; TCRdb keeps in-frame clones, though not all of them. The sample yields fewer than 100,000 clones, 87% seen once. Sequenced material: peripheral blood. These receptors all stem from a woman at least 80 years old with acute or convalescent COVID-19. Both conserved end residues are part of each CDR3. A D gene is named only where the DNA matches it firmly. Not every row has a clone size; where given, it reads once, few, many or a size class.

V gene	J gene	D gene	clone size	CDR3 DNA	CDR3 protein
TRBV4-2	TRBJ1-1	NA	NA	TGTGCCAGCAGCTCAGGGGTCTCCACTGAAGCTTTCTTT	CASSSGVSTEAFF
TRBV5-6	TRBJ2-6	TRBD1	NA	TGTGCCAGCAGCGGCGGGACAGGGAGGACTGGGGCCAACGTCCTGACTTTC	CASSGGTGRTGANVLTF
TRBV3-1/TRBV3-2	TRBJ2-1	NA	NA	TGTGCCAGCAGCTATTACAGGGCCAATGAGCAGTTCTTC	CASSYYRANEQFF
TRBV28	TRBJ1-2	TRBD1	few	TGTGCCAGCAGTCGACAGGGAAACGGCTACACCTTC	CASSRQGNGYTF
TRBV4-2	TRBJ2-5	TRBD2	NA	TGTGCCAGCAGCCCGGGACTAGCGGGGGGGCCGTCGGGGGAGACCCAGTACTTC	CASSPGLAGGPSGETQYF
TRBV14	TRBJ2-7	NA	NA	TGTGCCAGCAGCCAAGATCGAGGCAGGGGGACTGGGGACGAGCAGTACTTC	CASSQDRGRGTGDEQYF
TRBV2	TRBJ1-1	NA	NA	TGTGCCAGCAGGGCCGGGGGGCCTGAAGCTTTCTTT	CASRAGGPEAFF
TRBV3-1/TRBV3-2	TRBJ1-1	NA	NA	TGTGCCAGCAGCTTGATCCGGGACACTGAAGCTTTCTTT	CASSLIRDTEAFF
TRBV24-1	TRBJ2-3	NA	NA	TGTGCCACCAGTGAGACCGGGACAGATACGCAGTATTTT	CATSETGTDTQYF
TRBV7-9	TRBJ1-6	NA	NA	TGTGCCAGCAGCCTTGCGGGACCGACTAATTCACCCCTCCACTTT	CASSLAGPTNSPLHF
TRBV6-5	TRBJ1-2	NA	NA	TGTGCCAGCAGAGGGCAGGGGTATGGCTACACCTTC	CASRGQGYGYTF
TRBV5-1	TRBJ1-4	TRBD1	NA	TGCGCCAGCAGCTTGGGGGACAGGCCCGGTACTGAAAAACTGTTTTTT	CASSLGDRPGTEKLFF
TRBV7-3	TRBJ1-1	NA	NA	TGTGCCAGCAGCCCTCGTGGGGGGATTGGCACTGAAGCTTTCTTT	CASSPRGGIGTEAFF
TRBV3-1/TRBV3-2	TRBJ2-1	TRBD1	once	TGTGCCAGCAGCCAAGATCTTAGGACAGGGGGTAATTGCAATGAGCAGTTCTTC	CASSQDLRTGGNCNEQFF
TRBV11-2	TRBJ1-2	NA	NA	TGTGCCAGCAGCTTAGGCAGTGGCTATGGCTACACCTTC	CASSLGSGYGYTF
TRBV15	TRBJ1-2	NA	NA	TGTGCCACCAGCAGAGGGACAGACAACTATGGCTACACCTTC	CATSRGTDNYGYTF
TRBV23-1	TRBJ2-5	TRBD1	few	TGCGCCAGCAGACCGGGACAGGGGGGAAAGACCCAGTACTTC	CASRPGQGGKTQYF
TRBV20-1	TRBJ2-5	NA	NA	TGCAGTGGGCAGGGGACAGAGACCCAGTACTTC	CSGQGTETQYF
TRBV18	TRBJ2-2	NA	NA	TGTGCCAGCTCACGCTACGACCGGGGAAACGCCGGGGAGCTGTTTTTT	CASSRYDRGNAGELFF
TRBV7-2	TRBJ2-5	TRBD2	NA	TGTGCCAGCAGCTTATTCTCCGGGCGGGGGGCCTTCCAAGAGACCCAGTACTTC	CASSLFSGRGAFQETQYF